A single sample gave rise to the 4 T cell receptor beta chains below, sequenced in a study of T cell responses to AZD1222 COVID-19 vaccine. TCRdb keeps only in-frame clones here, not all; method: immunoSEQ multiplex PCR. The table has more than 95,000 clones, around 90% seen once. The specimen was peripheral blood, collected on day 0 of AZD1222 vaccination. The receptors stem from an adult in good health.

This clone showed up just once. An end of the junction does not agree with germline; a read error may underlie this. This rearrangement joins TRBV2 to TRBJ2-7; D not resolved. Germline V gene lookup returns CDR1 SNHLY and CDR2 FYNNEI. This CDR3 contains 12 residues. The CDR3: CASRGSSDPLFF. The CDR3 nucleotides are TGTGCCAGCAGGGGGTCCAGTGATCCCCTTTTCTTC.

The DNA for the CDR3 is TGTGCCAGCAGCTTAAGGTACGGGGGAGCCGACAATGAGCAGTTCTTC. Translated, it gives CASSLRYGGADNEQFF. V gene TRBV7-9 combines with J gene TRBJ2-1; possibly TRBD2 for D (6 bases). The length of the CDR3 is 16 residues. Trimming shortened V by 2 bases and J by 5 bases, and 16 bases separated the two germline ends. From germline, CDR1 is SEHNR and CDR2 FQNEAQ (reference sequence).

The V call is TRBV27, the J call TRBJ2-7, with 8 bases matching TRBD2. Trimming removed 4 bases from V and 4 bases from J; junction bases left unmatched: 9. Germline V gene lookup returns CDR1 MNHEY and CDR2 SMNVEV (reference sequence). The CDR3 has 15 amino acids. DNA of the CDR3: TGTGCCAGCAGTTCCCTAGCGGGCACCAGGTACGAGCAGTACTTC. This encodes CASSSLAGTRYEQYF.

The CDR3 sequence: CASSPYLGLESDTQYF. CDR3 bases: TGTGCCAGCTCACCATATCTAGGACTAGAATCAGATACGCAGTATTTT. This chain joins TRBV18 and TRBJ2-3, with 7 bases matching TRBD2. The CDR3 totals 16 residues. Germline CDR1 reads KGHSH; CDR2 reads LQKENI. V lost 2 bases to trimming and J lost 4 bases; unmatched junction nucleotides: 9.